The 27 T cell receptor beta chains given below trace back to one sample, sequenced in a study of cytomegalovirus exposure and HLA in healthy donors. PCR amplification relied on 60 Vbeta primers (plus 13 Jbeta primers). Libraries were prepared by immunoSEQ multiplex PCR; TCRdb keeps only in-frame clonotypes and omits some of them. The table shows around 160,000 clones, with around 65% occurring only once. Sequencing was carried out using PBMCs. These receptors came from a woman aged 40 to 50 in good health and CMV-seropositive.

The chain couples TRBV7-6 to TRBJ1-4, with TRBD1 identical over 9 bases. Germline V gives CDR1 SGHVS, CDR2 FNYEAQ. J gave up 5 bases and V 6 bases, and 4 bases lay outside the gene matches. This CDR3 has 14 amino acids. The CDR3 sequence is CASRSGTGNEKLFF. In DNA form, the CDR3 reads TGTGCCAGCAGGTCCGGGACAGGGAATGAAAAACTGTTTTTT.

The chain joins TRBV6-6 to TRBJ1-5; TRBD1 agrees at 8 bases. Germline lookup yields CDR1 MNHNY and CDR2 SVGAGI (reference sequence). This CDR3 region has 16 residues. Trimming cost V 10 bases and J 4 bases; bases outside gene matches: 15. The CDR3 region is CATGVLGQGSNQPQHF. DNA of the CDR3: TGTGCCACCGGAGTATTAGGACAGGGTTCAAATCAGCCCCAGCATTTT.

The chain recombines TRBV9 with TRBJ2-1; unclear D gene. Between the trimmed V and J ends, which lost 0 bases and 10 bases, there was a span of 5 bases. The germline V gene has CDR1 SGDLS and CDR2 YYNGEE. The CDR3 length is 11 residues. CDR3 nucleotide sequence: TGTGCCAGCAGCGTAGGGGCGGAGCAGTTCTTC. Its translation is CASSVGAEQFF.

V is TRBV7-8 and J is TRBJ2-3; D gene unclear. Trimming stripped 10 bases from V and 3 bases from J, with 8 bases between. The CDR3 is made up of 11 amino acids. The germline gives CDR1 SGHVS, CDR2 FQNEAQ. The CDR3 region has the DNA TGTGCCAACACCCTGACAGATACGCAGTATTTT. Translating gives CANTLTDTQYF.

A few counts support this clone. V gene TRBV4-1 combines with J gene TRBJ2-5; D perhaps matches TRBD2 (6 bases). Germline V CDR1 and CDR2: MGHRA, YSYEKL. The CDR3 sequence is 19 residues long. The V end lost 0 bases, the J end lost 2 bases, and 22 bases lay between the germline ends. The CDR3 bases are TGCGCCAGCAGCCAAGATCTGGGACGGCGGGGAACTGGTCAAGAGACCCAGTACTTC. Encoded protein: CASSQDLGRRGTGQETQYF.

This clone was picked up one time. The gene calls are TRBV2 and TRBJ2-4, with D maybe TRBD2 (6 bases). Trimming took 7 bases from V and 0 from J, leaving 22 bases between them. The CDR3 runs 18 residues. CDR1 SNHLY and CDR2 FYNNEI come from the germline V gene. The CDR3, as DNA: TGTGCCAGCATTCGAGGGACGGGAGCCCAACTAGCCAAAAACATTCAGTACTTC. This encodes CASIRGTGAQLAKNIQYF.

The chain is built from TRBV9 and TRBJ1-1; possible D gene TRBD1, 6 bases. Germline values: CDR1 SGDLS, CDR2 YYNGEE. Trimming cost V 3 bases and J 5 bases, with 20 bases left between them. The CDR3 is 16 amino acids. This CDR3 is CASSAVRGGRHTEAFF. The DNA for the CDR3 is TGTGCCAGCAGCGCAGTCAGGGGTGGTAGACATACTGAAGCTTTCTTT.

The CDR3 region is CASSVQPGQESYEQYF. In DNA form, the CDR3 reads TGCGCCAGCAGCGTTCAGCCGGGACAGGAGTCCTACGAGCAGTACTTC. The chain couples TRBV5-1 to TRBJ2-7, with 8 bases that match TRBD1. This CDR3 contains 16 residues. Trimming at V came to 4 bases and at J to 1 base, leaving 10 bases not matched to a gene. Per germline, CDR1 SGHRS and CDR2 YFSETQ.

The V gene is TRBV7-8, the J gene TRBJ2-3; 10 nucleotides match TRBD1. J lost 6 bases, V lost 3 bases, and 3 bases had no gene match. CDR3 length: 14 amino acids. The germline V gene encodes CDR1 SGHVS and CDR2 FQNEAQ. The CDR3 spells CASSFGQGGDTQYF. In DNA, the CDR3 is TGTGCCAGCAGCTTTGGACAGGGGGGGGATACGCAGTATTTT.

In regard to this clone: At the DNA level, this CDR3 is encoded by other sequences in the same sample as well. The J gene is TRBJ1-2, the V gene TRBV5-6, with a tentative D call TRBD1 (5 bases). V dropped 4 bases and J dropped 5 bases, with 12 bases sitting between them. The CDR3 sequence is 13 residues long. Germline V gives CDR1 SGHDT, CDR2 YYEEEE. The CDR3 DNA reads TGTGCCAGCAGCCCGGGGGGGAGTTATGGCTACACCTTC. It yields the protein CASSPGGSYGYTF.

V is TRBV9 and J is TRBJ2-7; D possibly corresponds to TRBD1 (5 bases). This CDR3 region has 14 residues. Deletions cut 3 bases from V and 6 bases from J, with 16 bases between. Germline lookup yields CDR1 SGDLS and CDR2 YYNGEE. CDR3 sequence (DNA): TGTGCCAGCAGCGCCCAAATAGGGGAAGGCGAGCAGTACTTC. The encoded protein is CASSAQIGEGEQYF.

This sequence joins TRBV2 and TRBJ1-3, with D hard to call. The germline CDR1 and CDR2 sequences are SNHLY and FYNNEI. The CDR3 contains 14 residues. Deletions cut 3 bases from V and 4 bases from J, with 10 bases between. The CDR3 sequence is CASSERERGNTIYF. As DNA, the CDR3 is TGTGCCAGCAGTGAGAGGGAAAGGGGAAACACCATATATTTT.

J is TRBJ2-7 and V is TRBV5-1; TRBD2 might be the D (6 bases). Germline CDR1 reads SGHRS; CDR2 reads YFSETQ. With 8 bases removed from V and 5 bases from J, the gap between germline ends came to 17 bases. The CDR3 sequence is 13 residues long. This CDR3 is CASFREDQDEQYF. CDR3 sequence (DNA): TGCGCCAGTTTCAGGGAGGATCAGGACGAGCAGTACTTC.

The chain joins TRBV7-2 to TRBJ2-1; 7 positions match TRBD2. The germline gives CDR1 SGHTA, CDR2 FQGNSA. This CDR3 has 18 amino acids. V lost 1 base, J lost 1 base, and 10 bases stayed unmatched. CDR3 sequence (DNA): TGTGCCAGCAGCTTAGTCTCGGCCGCGGGAGCATCCTACAATGAGCAGTTCTTC. The encoded protein is CASSLVSAAGASYNEQFF.

The rearrangement links TRBV6-5 to TRBJ1-2, with TRBD1 matching over 7 bases. This CDR3 spans 14 amino acids. V lost 4 bases to trimming and J lost 0 bases; unmatched junction nucleotides: 2. CDR1 and CDR2 from the germline V gene are MNHEY and SVGAGI. DNA of the CDR3: TGTGCCAGCAGTTGGGACAGTTCTAACTATGGCTACACCTTC. Its translation: CASSWDSSNYGYTF.

This clone was found once. The J gene is TRBJ2-5, the V gene TRBV6-5; D is undetermined. The J call is doubtful: the DNA matches TRBJ2-7 better. Germline V gene lookup returns CDR1 MNHEY and CDR2 SVGAGI. The CDR3 consists of 12 residues. For the CDR3, the DNA is TGTGCCAGCAGGAGGTACTTAGGCGAGCAGTACTTC. This gives the protein CASRRYLGEQYF.

The chain uses TRBV7-9 and TRBJ2-3; TRBD2 is a possible D gene (7 bases). V lost 6 bases, J lost 2 bases, and 18 bases lay in between. The CDR3 covers 16 residues. Germline values: CDR1 SEHNR, CDR2 FQNEAQ (reference sequence). The CDR3 reads CASRPTRGPHTDTQYF. The CDR3 bases are TGTGCCAGCAGACCTACGCGGGGGCCCCACACAGATACGCAGTATTTT.

V usage is TRBV12-5 and J usage is TRBJ1-2; TRBD1 matches at 9 bases. The CDR3 is 15 residues long. Germline CDR1 and CDR2: LGHNT and FRNRAP. Unmatched junction bases numbered 4, after V lost 1 base and J lost 4 bases. The CDR3 is CASGLEQGASYGYTF. The CDR3 bases are TGTGCTAGTGGTTTGGAACAGGGGGCGAGCTATGGCTACACCTTC.

This chain joins TRBV19 and TRBJ1-2; a weak D match, TRBD1 (5 bases). CDR3 length: 15 amino acids. Trimming took off 0 bases at V and 5 bases at J, with 13 bases between the two ends. The germline gives CDR1 LNHDA, CDR2 SQIVND (reference sequence). Written as DNA, the CDR3 is TGTGCCAGTAGTATAGATGATGGGGCGAGGTATGGCTACACCTTC. Its protein is CASSIDDGARYGYTF. Full variable domain (missing parts from reference TRBV19 and TRBJ1-2): DGGITQSPKYLFRKEGQNVTLSCEQNLNHDAMYWYRQDPGQGLRLIYYSQIVNDFQKGDIAEGYSVSREKKESFPLTVTSAQKNPTAFYLCASSIDDGARYGYTFGSGTRLTVV.

This rearrangement joins TRBV6-1 to TRBJ2-5; 7 bases map to TRBD1. The J call may be mistaken, given a closer DNA end match to TRBJ2-7. The CDR3 contains 15 residues. CDR1 is MNHNS, CDR2 SASEGT, per germline. The CDR3 spells CASSGRQGRSYEQYF. The CDR3 DNA reads TGTGCCAGCAGTGGGAGACAGGGCCGGTCCTACGAGCAGTACTTC.

The chain is built from TRBV7-9 and TRBJ1-2, with a possible D match to TRBD1 (5 bases). V lost 5 bases to trimming and J lost 8 bases, with 9 bases between them. The CDR3 has 11 residues. Germline assignment: CDR1 SEHNR and CDR2 FQNEAQ (reference sequence). Here the CDR3 reads CASSAGLGYTF. The CDR3 DNA reads TGTGCCAGCAGCGCAGGGTTAGGCTACACCTTC.

A few counts support this clone. The chain carries TRBV5-1 and TRBJ2-5, with D possibly matching TRBD1 (5 bases). The last part of the DNA fits TRBJ2-7 better; the J call may be wrong. The CDR3 is made up of 14 amino acids. The germline gives CDR1 SGHRS, CDR2 YFSETQ. Written as DNA, the CDR3 is TGCGCCAGCAGCTTGGTGGTGGATACAGGCGAGCAGTACTTC. Translated: CASSLVVDTGEQYF.

The V gene is TRBV4-1, the J gene TRBJ2-1, with D tentatively TRBD1 (7 bases). Trimming took off 1 base at V and 6 bases at J, with 10 bases between the two ends. From germline, CDR1 is MGHRA and CDR2 YSYEKL. This CDR3 is 14 amino acids long. The CDR3: CASSQVRDSNEQFF. CDR3 DNA sequence: TGCGCCAGCAGCCAAGTGCGGGACAGCAATGAGCAGTTCTTC.

The rearrangement links TRBV4-1 to TRBJ1-4; TRBD1 is a possible D gene (6 bases). The CDR3 runs to 16 residues. The V end lost 2 bases, the J end lost 7 bases, and 17 bases lay between the germline ends. Looked up from germline, CDR1 is MGHRA and CDR2 is YSYEKL. CDR3 nucleotides: TGCGCCAGCAGCCAAAAGGGTTTTGAAGGGGGTGAAAAACTGTTTTTT. Its translation: CASSQKGFEGGEKLFF.

The chain couples TRBV27 to TRBJ2-1, with TRBD2 identical over 9 bases. This CDR3 is 15 amino acids long. V lost 5 bases, J lost 1 base, and 3 bases stayed unmatched. Germline CDR1 is MNHEY and CDR2 is SMNVEV (reference sequence). CDR3 amino acids: CASSTLAGSYNEQFF. The CDR3 DNA is TGTGCCAGCAGTACGCTAGCGGGGTCCTACAATGAGCAGTTCTTC.

V gene TRBV14 combines with J gene TRBJ1-6; maybe TRBD1 (5 bases). Per germline, CDR1 SGHDN and CDR2 FVKESK. V lost 4 bases to trimming and J lost 9 bases, with 16 bases between them. The CDR3 is 15 amino acids. The CDR3 reads CASSPLAGPSSPLHF. CDR3 sequence (DNA): TGTGCCAGCAGCCCTCTTGCGGGGCCGAGTTCACCCCTCCACTTT.

J is TRBJ2-5 and V is TRBV27; no definite D call. Germline V gene data show CDR1 as MNHEY and CDR2 as SMNVEV (reference sequence). The ends were cut back, 5 bases at V and 5 bases at J, with 18 bases in the middle. The CDR3 sequence is 15 residues long. DNA for the CDR3: TGTGCCAGCAGTAACCACCCGCCCAGTTACGAGACCCAGTACTTC. Translation gives CASSNHPPSYETQYF.